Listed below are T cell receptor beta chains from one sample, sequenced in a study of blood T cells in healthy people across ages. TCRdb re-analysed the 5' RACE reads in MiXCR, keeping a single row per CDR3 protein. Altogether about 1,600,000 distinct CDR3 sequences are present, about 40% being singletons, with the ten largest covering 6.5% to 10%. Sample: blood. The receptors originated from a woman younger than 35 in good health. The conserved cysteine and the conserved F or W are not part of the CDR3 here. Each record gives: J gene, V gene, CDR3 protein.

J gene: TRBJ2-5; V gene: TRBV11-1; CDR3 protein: ASSLGFGGQETQY
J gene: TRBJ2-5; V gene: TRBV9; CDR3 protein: ASSDSGGALETQY
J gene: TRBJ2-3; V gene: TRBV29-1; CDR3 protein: SAGTGSTDTQY
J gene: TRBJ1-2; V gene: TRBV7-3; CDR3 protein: ASSLPQGYGYT
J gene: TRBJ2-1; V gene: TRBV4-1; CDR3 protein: ASSQALAGDYNEQF
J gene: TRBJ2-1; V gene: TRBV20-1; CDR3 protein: SARGDYLTHEQF
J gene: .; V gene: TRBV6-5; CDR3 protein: TSSPPGQPFYEQY
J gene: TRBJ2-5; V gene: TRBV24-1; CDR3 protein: ATSDMDRAETQY
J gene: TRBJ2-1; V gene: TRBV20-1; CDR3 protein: SARDATGQGLRSYNEQF
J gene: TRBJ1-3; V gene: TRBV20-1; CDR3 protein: SAVDHSGNTIY
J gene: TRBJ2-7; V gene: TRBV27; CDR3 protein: ASTKGGGGASYEQY
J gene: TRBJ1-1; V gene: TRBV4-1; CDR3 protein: ASSQVPSNTEAF
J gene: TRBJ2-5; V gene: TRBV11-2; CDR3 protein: ASSPWTTQY
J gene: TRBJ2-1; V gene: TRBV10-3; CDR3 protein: AISESALRDEQF
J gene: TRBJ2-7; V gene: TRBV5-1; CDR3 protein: ASSLTGSDLEQY
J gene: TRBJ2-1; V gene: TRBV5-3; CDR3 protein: ARSCIGGARGNEQF
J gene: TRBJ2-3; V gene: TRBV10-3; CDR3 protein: AISEHAYSTDTQY
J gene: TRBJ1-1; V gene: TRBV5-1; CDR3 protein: ASSLDQGLRTEAF
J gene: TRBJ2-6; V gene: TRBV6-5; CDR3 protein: ASSPLEVEAGSGANVLT
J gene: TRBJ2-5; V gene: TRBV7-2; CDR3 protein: ASSPRTGVRETQY
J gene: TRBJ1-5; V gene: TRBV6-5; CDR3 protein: ASSYSYRPNQPQH
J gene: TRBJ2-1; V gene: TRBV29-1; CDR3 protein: SARGLAAIPNEQF
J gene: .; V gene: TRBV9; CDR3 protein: ASSEGPLGGSYNEQY
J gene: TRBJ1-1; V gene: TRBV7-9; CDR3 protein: ASSPSLQEYMNTEAF
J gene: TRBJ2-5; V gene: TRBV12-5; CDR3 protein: ASGETGGRETQY
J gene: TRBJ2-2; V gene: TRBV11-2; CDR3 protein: ASSGKGTSVNTGELF
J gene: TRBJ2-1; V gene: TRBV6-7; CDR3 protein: ASSPGGTIMGEQF
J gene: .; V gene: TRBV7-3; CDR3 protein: ASSEGGGRFYEQY
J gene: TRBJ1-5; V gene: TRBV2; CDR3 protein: ASSVGQGRNQPQH
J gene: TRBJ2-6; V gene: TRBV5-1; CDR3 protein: ASSLAKQPGANVLT
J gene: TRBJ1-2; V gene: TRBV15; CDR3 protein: ATSRDGNYGYT
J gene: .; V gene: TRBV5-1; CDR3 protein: ASSSGQDTYEQY
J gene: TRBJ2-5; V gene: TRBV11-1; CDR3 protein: ASSPPEAATGY
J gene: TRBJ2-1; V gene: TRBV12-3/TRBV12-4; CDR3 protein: ASSPRAPVGNEQF
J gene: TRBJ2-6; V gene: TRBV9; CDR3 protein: ASSDQRGTGANVLT
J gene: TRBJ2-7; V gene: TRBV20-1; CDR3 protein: SARSGVLSSYEQY
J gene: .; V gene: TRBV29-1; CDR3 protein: GSIKTGGETQY
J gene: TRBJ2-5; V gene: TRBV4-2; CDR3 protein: ASSQVELAETQY
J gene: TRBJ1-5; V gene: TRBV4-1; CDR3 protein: ASSHADQPQH
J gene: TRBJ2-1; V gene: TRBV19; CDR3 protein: ASSYQGSSGRTNEQF
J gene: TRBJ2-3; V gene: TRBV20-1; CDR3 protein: SARVAVTDTQY
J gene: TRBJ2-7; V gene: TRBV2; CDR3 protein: ASSGPGTSGRMGSYEQY
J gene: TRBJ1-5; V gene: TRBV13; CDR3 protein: ASSSRMSGNQPQH
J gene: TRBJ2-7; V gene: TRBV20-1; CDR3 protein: RAPTGIYEQY
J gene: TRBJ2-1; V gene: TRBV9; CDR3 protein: ASSAVSWSEQF
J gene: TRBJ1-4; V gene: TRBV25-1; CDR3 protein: ASSSLSTNEKLF
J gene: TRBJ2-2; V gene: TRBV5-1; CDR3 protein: ASSLEAGELF
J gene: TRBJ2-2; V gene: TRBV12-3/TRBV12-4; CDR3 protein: ASSLDRNTGELF
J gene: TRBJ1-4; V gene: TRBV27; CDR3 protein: ASSLSGPALEKLF
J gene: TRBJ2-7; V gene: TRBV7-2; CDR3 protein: ASSLGGGGVSYEQY
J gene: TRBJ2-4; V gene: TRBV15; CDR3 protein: ATSRGPKNIQY